This T cell receptor beta chain was profiled in a study of cytomegalovirus exposure and HLA in healthy donors. Whole-study findings and limits: Cytomegalovirus association was listed for 164 TCR beta chains. Per published reports, the classifier diagnosed cytomegalovirus status with high specificity and sensitivity.

Remarks on this clone: The antigen remains unidentified.

PCR was performed using 60 Vbeta and 13 Jbeta primers. Method: immunoSEQ multiplex PCR; TCRdb's copy keeps in-frame clones and lacks some. Of 60,000 or so clones in the sample, 60% to 85% are singletons; the top ten hold 2.5% to 3.5%. The germline V gene has CDR1 SGHVS and CDR2 FNYEAQ. V dropped 2 bases and J dropped 0 bases, with 8 bases sitting between them. This CDR3 comprises 15 residues. The sequenced material came from PBMCs. The chain combines TRBV7-6 with TRBJ1-3, with D perhaps TRBD1 (5 bases). The TCR comes from a woman in her forties in good health and CMV-seropositive. The CDR3 loop reads CASSLRGLSGNTIYF. In DNA, the CDR3 is TGTGCCAGCAGCTTAAGGGGACTCTCTGGAAACACCATATATTTT.